The source of this TCR beta chain is a study of graft-versus-host responses after intestinal transplantation. Background on the study: Transplants given to recipients were multivisceral, liver-intestinal, or isolated intestinal. Every recipient underwent anti-thymocyte globulin induction, then tacrolimus and steroids for 2 to 3 years. Study results and limitations: Analysis identified GvH clones in recipient marrow, with some appearing first in ileum or blood. With peak circulating GvH clone levels came an association with early post-transplant HvG declines.

This table comes from immunoSEQ multiplex PCR, and its TCRdb copy is limited to in-frame clones, with some not included. This table holds approximately 99,000 clones, roughly 90% found once. On this clone: Its antigen is not identified.

Germline trimming cut 6 bases from V and 5 bases from J; bases unmatched to any gene: 6. Germline V CDR1 and CDR2: SEHNR, FQNEAQ (reference sequence). The CDR3 length is 15 residues. V usage is TRBV7-9 and J usage is TRBJ2-1; 11 nucleotides agree with TRBD2. The origin of this receptor is a human donor who was the organ donor for an intestinal transplant. The sample in question was unstimulated CD8+ T cells sorted from spleen or lymph node cells, obtained before transplant. Here the CDR3 reads CASREASGRNNEQFF. The CDR3 DNA sequence: TGTGCCAGCAGGGAAGCTAGCGGGAGGAACAATGAGCAGTTCTTC.